The 9 T cell receptor beta chains in this list originate from one sample, sequenced in a study of blood T cell repertoires in COVID-19. Measured with immunoSEQ multiplex PCR; TCRdb has only the in-frame clones, and not every one. This sample has 250,000 to 300,000 clones, with about 89% found just once. Sequences were obtained from PBMCs or T cells enriched from blood (not recorded which). The receptors were gathered from a human donor in a cohort exposed to, infected with or recovered from COVID-19 (not recorded which). The donor label of this sample is uncertain.

The chain is built from TRBV10-1 and TRBJ1-5; 8 nucleotides line up with TRBD1. Germline trimming cut 8 bases from V and 4 bases from J; bases unmatched to any gene: 7. CDR3 length equals 14 residues. CDR1 WNHNN and CDR2 SYGVQD come from the germline V gene (reference sequence). This CDR3 is CASPGQGKNQPQHF. The CDR3 DNA is TGCGCCAGCCCAGGACAGGGAAAAAATCAGCCCCAGCATTTT.

This clone was recorded only once. The sample has other DNA sequences that encode this CDR3 too. The V gene is TRBV5-1, the J gene TRBJ1-3, with D possibly TRBD1 on 6 matching bases. The CDR3 extends over 14 amino acids. CDR1 and CDR2 (germline): SGHRS, YFSETQ. Trimming left V 4 bases short and J 2 bases short, with 10 bases between. As DNA, the CDR3 is TGCGCCAGCAGCCCCGAGGGGGCTGGAAACACCATATATTTT. This encodes CASSPEGAGNTIYF.

The CDR3 bases are TGCGCCAGCAGCCCGAGACAGGCCGTAGGTCAGCCCCAGCATTTT. Its translation: CASSPRQAVGQPQHF. The chain is built from TRBV4-1 and TRBJ1-5; a weak D match, TRBD1 (6 bases). V lost 4 bases, J lost 6 bases, and 16 bases lay in between. The germline CDR1 and CDR2 sequences are MGHRA and YSYEKL. The CDR3 length is 15 residues.

The genes are TRBV12-5 and TRBJ1-1, with 7 bases fitting TRBD1. The V segment lost 0 bases and the J segment 3 bases; nucleotides outside the gene matches: 13. Germline V CDR1 and CDR2: LGHNT, FRNRAP. The CDR3 is 18 residues long. CDR3 region: CASGLVEVLGQGDTEAFF. CDR3 coding DNA: TGTGCTAGTGGTTTGGTTGAGGTCTTGGGGCAGGGGGACACTGAAGCTTTCTTT.

The chain uses TRBV7-2 and TRBJ1-5, with a weak D call TRBD1 (5 bases). Looked up from germline, CDR1 is SGHTA and CDR2 is FQGNSA. V lost 5 bases to trimming and J lost 3 bases, with 17 bases between them. This CDR3 has 16 amino acids. The CDR3 here is CASSLTSGGDNQPQHF. The CDR3 nucleotides are TGTGCCAGCAGCCTAACCTCGGGGGGGGACAATCAGCCCCAGCATTTT.

The chain employs TRBV4-1 and TRBJ2-5; no clear D gene. The CDR3 sequence is 15 residues long. V was pared by 2 bases and J by 1 base, with 11 bases between. CDR1 MGHRA and CDR2 YSYEKL come from the germline V gene. CDR3 in amino acids: CASSQRGIFQETQYF. The CDR3 DNA follows: TGCGCCAGCAGCCAAAGAGGCATCTTCCAAGAGACCCAGTACTTC.

This clone appeared a few times. This chain links TRBV5-6 with TRBJ1-5; 7 nucleotides align to TRBD1. The ends lost 2 bases at V and 7 bases at J; junction bases unmatched: 9. The germline gives CDR1 SGHDT, CDR2 YYEEEE. The CDR3 contains 15 residues. In DNA form, the CDR3 reads TGTGCCAGCAGCTTTACGTCAGGGGGAAACCAGCCCCAGCATTTT. Its translation: CASSFTSGGNQPQHF.

The rearrangement links TRBV30 to TRBJ2-3; D is possibly TRBD2 (7 bases). The CDR3 is made up of 16 amino acids. V dropped 1 base and J dropped 1 base, with 15 bases sitting between them. Germline CDR1 and CDR2: GTSNPN and SVGIG (reference sequence). CDR3 coding DNA: TGTGCCTGGAGTGGTGGGCGGGGGCCGCGCACAGATACGCAGTATTTT. This translates into CAWSGGRGPRTDTQYF.

The V gene is TRBV4-2, the J gene TRBJ1-3; D possibly corresponds to TRBD1 (6 bases). Germline assignment: CDR1 LGHNA and CDR2 YNFKEQ. The CDR3 totals 17 residues. V gave up 4 bases and J gave up 4 bases, with 20 bases separating them. This chain's CDR3 is CASSPEIQGSKGNTIYF. CDR3 nucleotide sequence: TGTGCCAGCAGCCCGGAAATCCAGGGGAGTAAAGGAAACACCATATATTTT.